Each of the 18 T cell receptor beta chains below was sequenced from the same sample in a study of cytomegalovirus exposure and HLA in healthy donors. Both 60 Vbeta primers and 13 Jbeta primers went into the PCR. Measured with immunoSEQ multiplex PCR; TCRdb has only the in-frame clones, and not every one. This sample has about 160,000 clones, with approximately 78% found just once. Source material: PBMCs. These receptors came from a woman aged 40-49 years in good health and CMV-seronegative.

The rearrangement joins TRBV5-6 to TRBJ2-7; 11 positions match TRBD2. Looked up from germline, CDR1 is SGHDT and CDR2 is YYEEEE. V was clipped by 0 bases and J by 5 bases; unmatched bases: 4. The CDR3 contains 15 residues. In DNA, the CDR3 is TGTGCCAGCAGCTTGGCGGTAGCGGGGGGGAACGAGCAGTACTTC. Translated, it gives CASSLAVAGGNEQYF.

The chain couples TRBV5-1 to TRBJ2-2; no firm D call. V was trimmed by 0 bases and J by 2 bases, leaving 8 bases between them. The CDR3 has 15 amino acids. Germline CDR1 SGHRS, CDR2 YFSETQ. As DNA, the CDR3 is TGCGCCAGCAGCTTGGGGCTAGTAAACACCGGGGAGCTGTTTTTT. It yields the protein CASSLGLVNTGELFF.

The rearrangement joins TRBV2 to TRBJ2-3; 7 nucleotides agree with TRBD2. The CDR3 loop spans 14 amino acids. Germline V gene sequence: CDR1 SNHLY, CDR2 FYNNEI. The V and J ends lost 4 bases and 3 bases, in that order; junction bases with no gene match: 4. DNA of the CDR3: TGTGCCAGCAGTGCTCAGCGGGGTACAGATACGCAGTATTTT. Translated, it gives CASSAQRGTDTQYF.

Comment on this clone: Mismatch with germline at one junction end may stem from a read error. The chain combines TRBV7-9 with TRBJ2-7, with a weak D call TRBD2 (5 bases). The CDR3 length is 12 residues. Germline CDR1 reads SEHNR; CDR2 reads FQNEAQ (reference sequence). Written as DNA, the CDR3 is TGTTCCAGCAACGGATGGGAGTACGAGCAGTACTTC. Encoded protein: CSSNGWEYEQYF.

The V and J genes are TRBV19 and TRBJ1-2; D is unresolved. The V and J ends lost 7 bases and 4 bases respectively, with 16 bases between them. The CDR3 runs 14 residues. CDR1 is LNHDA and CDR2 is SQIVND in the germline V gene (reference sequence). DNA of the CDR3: TGTGCCAGTAAACTCCCCCAAACCTTCTATGGCTACACCTTC. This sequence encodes CASKLPQTFYGYTF.

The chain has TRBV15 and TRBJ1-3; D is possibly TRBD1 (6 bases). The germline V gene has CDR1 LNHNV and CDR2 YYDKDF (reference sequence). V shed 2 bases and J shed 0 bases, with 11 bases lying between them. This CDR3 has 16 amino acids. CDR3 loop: CATSRSRQASGNTIYF. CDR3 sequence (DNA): TGTGCCACCAGCAGATCTAGACAGGCCTCTGGAAACACCATATATTTT. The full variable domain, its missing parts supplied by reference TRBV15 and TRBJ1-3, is DAMVIQNPRYQVTQFGKPVTLSCSQTLNHNVMYWYQQKSSQAPKLLFHYYDKDFNNEADTPDNFQSRRPNTSFCFLDIRSPGLGDTAMYLCATSRSRQASGNTIYFGEGSWLTVV.

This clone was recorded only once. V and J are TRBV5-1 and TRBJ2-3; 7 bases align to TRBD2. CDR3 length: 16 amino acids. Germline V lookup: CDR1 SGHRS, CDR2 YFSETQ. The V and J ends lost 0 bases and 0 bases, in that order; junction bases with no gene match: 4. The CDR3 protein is CASSLALAASTDTQYF. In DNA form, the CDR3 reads TGCGCCAGCAGCTTGGCTCTAGCGGCAAGCACAGATACGCAGTATTTT.

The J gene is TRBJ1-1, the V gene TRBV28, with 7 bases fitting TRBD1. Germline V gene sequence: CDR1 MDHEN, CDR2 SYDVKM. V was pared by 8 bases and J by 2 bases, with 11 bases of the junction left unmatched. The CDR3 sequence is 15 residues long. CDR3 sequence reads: CASPPGGRGNTEAFF. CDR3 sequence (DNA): TGTGCCAGCCCCCCAGGGGGTCGGGGTAACACTGAAGCTTTCTTT.

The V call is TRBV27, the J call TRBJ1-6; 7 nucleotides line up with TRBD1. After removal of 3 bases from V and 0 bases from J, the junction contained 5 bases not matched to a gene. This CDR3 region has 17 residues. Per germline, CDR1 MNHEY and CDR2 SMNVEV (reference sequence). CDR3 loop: CASSFLGQISYNSPLHF. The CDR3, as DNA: TGTGCCAGCAGTTTCCTGGGACAGATCTCCTATAATTCACCCCTCCACTTT.

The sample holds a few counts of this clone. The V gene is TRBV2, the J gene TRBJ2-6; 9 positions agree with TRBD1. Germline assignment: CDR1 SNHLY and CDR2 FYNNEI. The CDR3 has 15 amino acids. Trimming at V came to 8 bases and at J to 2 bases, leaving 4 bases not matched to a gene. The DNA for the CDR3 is TGTGCCAGCGGGGGACAGGGAACTGGGGCCAACGTCCTGACTTTC. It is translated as CASGGQGTGANVLTF.

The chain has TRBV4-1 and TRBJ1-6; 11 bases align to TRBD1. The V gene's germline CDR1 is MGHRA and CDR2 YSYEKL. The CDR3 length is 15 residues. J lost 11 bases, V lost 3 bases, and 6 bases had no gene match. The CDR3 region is CASSHLRDRGAPLHF. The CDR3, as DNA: TGCGCCAGCAGCCATCTCCGGGACAGGGGGGCACCCCTCCACTTT.

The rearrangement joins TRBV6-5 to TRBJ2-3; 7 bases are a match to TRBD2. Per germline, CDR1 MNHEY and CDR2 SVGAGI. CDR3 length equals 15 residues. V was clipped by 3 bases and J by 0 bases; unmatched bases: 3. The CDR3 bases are TGTGCCAGCAGTTATACTAGCGAGAGCACAGATACGCAGTATTTT. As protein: CASSYTSESTDTQYF.

The CDR3 DNA sequence: TGTGCCAGCAGTATGACAGGGGCCTACTTTGATTTCTTT. It translates to CASSMTGAYFDFF. V gene TRBV28 combines with J gene TRBJ1-1, with 8 bases aligning to TRBD1. Germline loops: CDR1 MDHEN, CDR2 SYDVKM. V lost 5 bases to trimming and J lost 13 bases; unmatched junction nucleotides: 12. The CDR3 loop spans 13 amino acids.

The CDR3 region is CASKLAGGVTDTQYF. The CDR3, as DNA: TGTGCCAGCAAACTAGCGGGGGGTGTAACAGATACGCAGTATTTT. This chain uses TRBV6-1 with TRBJ2-3, with 12 positions matching TRBD2. With 7 bases clipped from V and 3 bases from J, the junction kept 5 bases outside the gene matches. CDR3 size: 15 residues. The germline gives CDR1 MNHNS, CDR2 SASEGT.

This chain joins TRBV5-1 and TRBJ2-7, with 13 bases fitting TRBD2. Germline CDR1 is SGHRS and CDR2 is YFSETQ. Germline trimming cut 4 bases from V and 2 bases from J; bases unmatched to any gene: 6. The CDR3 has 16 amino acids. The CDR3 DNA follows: TGCGCCAGCAGCAAATCGGGACTAGCGGGGCCCTACGAGCAGTACTTC. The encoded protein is CASSKSGLAGPYEQYF.

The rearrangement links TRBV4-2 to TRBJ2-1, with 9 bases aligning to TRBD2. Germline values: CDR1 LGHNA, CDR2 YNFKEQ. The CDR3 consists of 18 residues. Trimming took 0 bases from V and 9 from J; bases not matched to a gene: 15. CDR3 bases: TGTGCCAGCAGCCAAGATAGATGTGACGGACTAGCGCGTTGTGAGCAGTTCTTC. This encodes CASSQDRCDGLARCEQFF.

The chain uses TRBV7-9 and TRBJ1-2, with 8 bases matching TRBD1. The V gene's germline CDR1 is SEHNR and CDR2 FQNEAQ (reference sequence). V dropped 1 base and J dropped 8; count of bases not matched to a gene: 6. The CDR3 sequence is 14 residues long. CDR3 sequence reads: CASSLETGVQGYTF. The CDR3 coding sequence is TGTGCCAGCAGCTTAGAGACAGGGGTGCAGGGCTACACCTTC.

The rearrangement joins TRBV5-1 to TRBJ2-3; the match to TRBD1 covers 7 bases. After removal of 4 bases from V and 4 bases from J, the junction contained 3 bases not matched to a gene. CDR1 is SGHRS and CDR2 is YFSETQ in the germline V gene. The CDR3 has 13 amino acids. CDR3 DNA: TGCGCCAGCAGCCCTACAGGGGCAGATACGCAGTATTTT. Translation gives CASSPTGADTQYF.